These T cell receptor beta chains were read from a single sample in a study of T-cell memory formation after mild COVID-19. TCRdb used MiXCR to reprocess the 5' RACE reads, holding one entry per CDR3 protein. Of hundreds of thousands of distinct CDR3 sequences listed, around 18% were seen once; the top ten hold approximately 8.1%. The sample comprised PBMCs or a T cell subset sorted from them (not recorded which). All receptors come from an adult woman who had mild COVID-19 (a few samples of this study predate the infection). Cell type and time point are not known. The CDR3 runs from the conserved cysteine through the conserved F or W. Each record gives: V gene, J gene, D gene, clone size, CDR3 DNA, CDR3 protein. The D gene is left open where the match is weak. Not all rows give a size; the values are once, few, many and, for expanded clones, a class.

>TRBV11-3|TRBJ1-1|-|-
TGTGCCAGCAGCCCCACCCCAGGGGACACTGAAGCTTTCTTT
CASSPTPGDTEAFF
>TRBV12-3/TRBV12-4|TRBJ2-2|-|-
TGTGCCAGCAGTTTATCCCACACGGCTCCTAACACCGGGGAGCTGTTTTTT
CASSLSHTAPNTGELFF
>TRBV5-1|TRBJ1-1|-|-
TGCGCCAGCAGCTTTCTCTGGGCCTCCATGAACACTGAAGCTTTCTTT
CASSFLWASMNTEAFF
>TRBV7-3|TRBJ2-1|-|-
TGTGCCAGCAGCCTCACTAGGGAACCCGGCAATGAGCAGTTCTTC
CASSLTREPGNEQFF
>TRBV2|TRBJ2-5|-|few
TGTGCCAGCAGTGTAGGTCACATAGAGACCCAGTACTTC
CASSVGHIETQYF
>TRBV10-3|TRBJ2-3|TRBD2|-
TGTGCCATCAGCCAAATTAGCGGGAGAAGGACAGATACGCAGTATTTT
CAISQISGRRTDTQYF
>TRBV25-1|TRBJ1-1|TRBD1|-
TGTGCCAGCAGTGAATACAGGGGGCTTGACACTGAAGCTTTCTTT
CASSEYRGLDTEAFF
>TRBV6-6|TRBJ1-3|-|-
TGTGCCAGCAGTTACGGACGGGCCAGCTCTGGAAACACCATATATTTT
CASSYGRASSGNTIYF
>TRBV24-1|TRBJ2-1|-|-
TGTGCCACCAGTGTTTGGGGGAGCAATGAGCAGTTCTTC
CATSVWGSNEQFF
>TRBV11-2|TRBJ1-1|TRBD1|-
TGTGCCAGCACCCGAGACAGGGAAGTCATAGTGCGGACTGAAGCTTTCTTT
CASTRDREVIVRTEAFF
>TRBV5-1|TRBJ2-5|TRBD1|-
TGCGCCAGCAGCGGGGGACAGAAAGAGACCCAGTACTTC
CASSGGQKETQYF
>TRBV4-3|TRBJ2-7|-|-
TGCGCCAGCAGCCAAGAAACACTAGACTGGAGCGAGGGCGAGCAGTACTTC
CASSQETLDWSEGEQYF
>TRBV7-9|TRBJ2-7|-|few
TGTGCCAGCACCCCCCCCCCGGGACGGGCATTACTGAACGAGCAGTACTTC
CASTPPPGRALLNEQYF
>TRBV7-2|TRBJ2-7|TRBD2|few
TGTGCCAGCAGCCAGAGAAGCGGGAGTAGTTACGAGCAGTACTTC
CASSQRSGSSYEQYF
>TRBV3-1|TRBJ1-2|-|-
TGTGCCAGCAGCTTCAGGGTTCCGGCGTATGGCTACACCTTC
CASSFRVPAYGYTF
>TRBV24-1|TRBJ2-7|TRBD2|-
TGTGCCACCAGTGAAGGAGCGGGAGGACCTTACGAGCAGTACTTC
CATSEGAGGPYEQYF
>TRBV6-6|TRBJ2-1|-|few
TGTGCCACCACAATTCCCTCCTACAATGAGCAGTTCTTC
CATTIPSYNEQFF
>TRBV18|TRBJ2-7|-|-
TGTGCCAGCTCACTCACGTTGGGGGACGAGCAGTACTTC
CASSLTLGDEQYF
>TRBV9|TRBJ2-3|TRBD1|once
TGTGCCAGCAGCGTAGATGACAGGGGGATAGATACGCAGTATTTT
CASSVDDRGIDTQYF
>TRBV20-1|TRBJ2-1|TRBD2|-
TGCAGTGCCCGCCCCGGACTAGCGGGAGGGGGAGACTACAATGAGCAGTTCTTC
CSARPGLAGGGDYNEQFF
>TRBV18|TRBJ2-7|TRBD1|-
TGTGCCAGCTCACCGTCGGGACAGTTTGTCGAGTCCTACGAGCAGTACTTC
CASSPSGQFVESYEQYF
>TRBV7-2|TRBJ1-1|-|-
TGTGCCAGCAGCTTAGTACTGACTGCTGAAGCTTTCTTT
CASSLVLTAEAFF
>TRBV7-9|TRBJ2-1|-|few
TGTGCCAGCAGCTTCGATCCCCGGGAGATTTCCAACAATGAGCAGTTCTTC
CASSFDPREISNNEQFF
>TRBV15|TRBJ1-2|TRBD1|-
TGTGCCACCAGCAGAGGACAGGGAGAACTCTATGGCTACACCTTC
CATSRGQGELYGYTF
>TRBV19|TRBJ2-1|-|-
TGTGCCAGTAGTGAATACAGGGTCGGCTACAATGAGCAGTTCTTC
CASSEYRVGYNEQFF
>TRBV5-5|TRBJ2-3|-|few
TGTGCCAGCAGCGAAGCGCCGGTCCTAGTTGATACGCAGTATTTT
CASSEAPVLVDTQYF
>TRBV7-2|TRBJ2-2|TRBD2|-
TGTGCCAGCGCCCCGGGAGGCACCGGGGAGCTGTTTTTT
CASAPGGTGELFF
>TRBV9|TRBJ2-5|TRBD1|-
TGTGCCAGCAGCCTAGACAGGGATGTGGAGACCCAGTACTTC
CASSLDRDVETQYF
>TRBV9|TRBJ2-2|-|few
TGTGCCAGCAGCGTAGTCCCCCTGTCCACCGGGGAGCTGTTTTTT
CASSVVPLSTGELFF
>TRBV9|TRBJ2-7|-|-
TGTGCCAGCAGCCAAGAAGTTAAAGACAACGTCAGAATCTCCGAGCAGTACTTC
CASSQEVKDNVRISEQYF
>TRBV30|TRBJ2-2|-|-
TGTGCCTGGAGTTTGCTAGTTTTCACCGGGGAGCTGTTTTTT
CAWSLLVFTGELFF
>TRBV20-1|TRBJ2-1|TRBD2|few
TGCAGTGCTACGACTAGCGGGAGTCGTCATGAGCAGTTCTTC
CSATTSGSRHEQFF
>TRBV20-1|TRBJ1-1|-|-
TGCAGTGCTAGTCCCCCCCAAGTGTGGAACACTGAAGCTTTCTTT
CSASPPQVWNTEAFF
>TRBV15|TRBJ2-1|TRBD2|-
TGTGCCACCAGCACACGGGGGGGTAATGAGCAGTTCTTC
CATSTRGGNEQFF
>TRBV5-1|TRBJ1-2|TRBD1|few
TGCGCCAGCAGCTGGGGCGGACAGGGGTCGTATGGCTACACCTTC
CASSWGGQGSYGYTF
>TRBV7-9|TRBJ2-2|TRBD1|few
TGTGCCAGCAGGCAGGGGGCCAACACCGGGGAGCTGTTTTTT
CASRQGANTGELFF
>TRBV12-3/TRBV12-4|TRBJ2-3|-|few
TGTGCCAGCAGTTTTAAGGGTACAGATACGCAGTATTTT
CASSFKGTDTQYF
>TRBV12-3/TRBV12-4|TRBJ2-7|TRBD2|-
TGTGCCAGCAGCCGGGGACTAGCGGGGACCTACGAGCAGTACTTC
CASSRGLAGTYEQYF
>TRBV10-3|TRBJ1-4|-|-
TGTGCCATCAGCGGAGGGTTGAATGAAAAACTGTTTTTT
CAISGGLNEKLFF
>TRBV3-1|TRBJ1-4|-|-
TGTGCCAGCAGCCAAACTGGGACCGATAATGAAAAACTGTTTTTT
CASSQTGTDNEKLFF
>TRBV25-1|TRBJ2-1|TRBD2|-
TGTGCCAGCAGTTTAACTAGCGGGCCCTACAATGAGCAGTTCTTC
CASSLTSGPYNEQFF
>TRBV20-1|TRBJ2-3|TRBD2|-
TGCAGTGCTAGCGGGGGGGCGACAGATACGCAGTATTTT
CSASGGATDTQYF
>TRBV10-3|TRBJ1-2|TRBD1|few
TGTGCCATCAGTGAGTCATCCGGACAGGGGAGCCCCTATGGCTACACCTTC
CAISESSGQGSPYGYTF
>TRBV5-5|TRBJ1-2|-|many
TGTGCCAGCAGCTTGGAAGGCGGGAACTATGGCTACACCTTC
CASSLEGGNYGYTF
>TRBV5-1|TRBJ2-5|-|-
TGCGCCAGCAGCCGGGCGACGGATGAAGAGACCCAGTACTTC
CASSRATDEETQYF
>TRBV7-7|TRBJ2-1|TRBD1|few
TGTGCCAGCAGCAACGGCCGGGACAGGTACAATGAGCAGTTCTTC
CASSNGRDRYNEQFF
>TRBV5-1|TRBJ2-2|TRBD2|few
TGCGCCAGTACCGGGACTAGCGGGCCATTCACCGGGGAGCTGTTTTTT
CASTGTSGPFTGELFF
>TRBV5-1|TRBJ2-2|-|-
TGCGCCAGCACCATAGGGGGTCGGGCCGGGGAGCTGTTTTTT
CASTIGGRAGELFF
>TRBV2|TRBJ1-2|-|many
TGTGCCAGCAACCAGGCCTTAGGCTATGGCTACACCTTC
CASNQALGYGYTF
>TRBV4-3|TRBJ2-2|-|-
TGCGCCAGCAGCCAGGGGGTAGGAGGGGAGACCGGGGAGCTGTTTTTT
CASSQGVGGETGELFF
>TRBV5-1|TRBJ2-7|TRBD2|few
TGCGCCAGCAGCTTCGGGACTAGCGGGGTTAGCCTCTCCTACGAGCAGTACTTC
CASSFGTSGVSLSYEQYF